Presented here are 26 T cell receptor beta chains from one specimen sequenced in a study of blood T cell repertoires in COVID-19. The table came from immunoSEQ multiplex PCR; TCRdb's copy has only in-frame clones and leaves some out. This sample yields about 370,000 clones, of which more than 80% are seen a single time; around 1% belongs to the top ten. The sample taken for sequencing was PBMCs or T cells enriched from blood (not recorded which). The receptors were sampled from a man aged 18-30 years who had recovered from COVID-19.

The CDR3 loop reads CASSPLLGTGGGETQYF. The CDR3 DNA sequence: TGTGCCAGCAGCCCACTATTAGGGACAGGGGGCGGAGAGACCCAGTACTTC. The chain couples TRBV9 to TRBJ2-5, with TRBD1 matching 12 bases. Germline values: CDR1 SGDLS, CDR2 YYNGEE. V trimming: 4 bases; J trimming: 4 bases; junction bases outside the gene matches: 11. The CDR3 totals 17 residues.

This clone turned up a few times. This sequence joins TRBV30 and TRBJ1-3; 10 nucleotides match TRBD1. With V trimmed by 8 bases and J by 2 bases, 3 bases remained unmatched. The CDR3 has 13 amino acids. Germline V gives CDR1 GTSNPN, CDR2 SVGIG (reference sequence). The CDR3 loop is CARGTGAGNTIYF. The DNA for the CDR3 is TGTGCCAGGGGGACAGGGGCTGGAAACACCATATATTTT.

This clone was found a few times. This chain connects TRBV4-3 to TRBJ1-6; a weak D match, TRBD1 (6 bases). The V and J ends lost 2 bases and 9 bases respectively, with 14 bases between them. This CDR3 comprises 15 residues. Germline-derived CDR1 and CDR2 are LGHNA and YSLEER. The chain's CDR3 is CASSQSDSLGSPLHF. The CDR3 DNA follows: TGCGCCAGCAGCCAATCGGACAGCCTCGGTTCACCCCTCCACTTT.

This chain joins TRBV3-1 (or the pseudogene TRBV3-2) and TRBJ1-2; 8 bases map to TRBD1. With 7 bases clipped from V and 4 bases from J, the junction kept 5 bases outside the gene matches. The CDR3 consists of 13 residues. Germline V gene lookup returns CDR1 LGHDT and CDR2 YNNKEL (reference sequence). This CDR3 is CASNGQGTYGYTF. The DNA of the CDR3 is TGTGCCAGCAACGGACAGGGAACCTATGGCTACACCTTC.

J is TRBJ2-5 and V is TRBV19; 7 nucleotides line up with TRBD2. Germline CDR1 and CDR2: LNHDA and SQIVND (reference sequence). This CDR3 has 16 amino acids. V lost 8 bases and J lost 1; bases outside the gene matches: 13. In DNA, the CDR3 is TGTGCCAGTGGAGCTCCCAGCGGGGCGTTCCAAGAGACCCAGTACTTC. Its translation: CASGAPSGAFQETQYF.

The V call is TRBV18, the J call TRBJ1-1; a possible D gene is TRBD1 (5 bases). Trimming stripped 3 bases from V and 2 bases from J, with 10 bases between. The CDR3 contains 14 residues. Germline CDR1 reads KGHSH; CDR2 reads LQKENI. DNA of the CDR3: TGTGCCAGCTCACCCAACGGGGGTAACACTGAAGCTTTCTTT. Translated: CASSPNGGNTEAFF.

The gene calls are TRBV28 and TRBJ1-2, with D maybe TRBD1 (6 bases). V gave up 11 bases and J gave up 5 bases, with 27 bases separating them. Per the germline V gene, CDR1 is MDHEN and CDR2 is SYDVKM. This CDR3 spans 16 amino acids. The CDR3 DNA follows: TGTGCCTGTTGCCCCGACAATACAGGGTACCTTTATGGCTACACCTTC. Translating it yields CACCPDNTGYLYGYTF.

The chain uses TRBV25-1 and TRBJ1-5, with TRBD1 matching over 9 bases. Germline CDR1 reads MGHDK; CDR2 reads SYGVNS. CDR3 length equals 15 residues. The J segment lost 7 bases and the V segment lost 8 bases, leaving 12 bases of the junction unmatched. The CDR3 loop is CASGDPDRGGQPQHF. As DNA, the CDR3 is TGTGCCAGCGGGGACCCGGACAGGGGAGGCCAGCCCCAGCATTTT.

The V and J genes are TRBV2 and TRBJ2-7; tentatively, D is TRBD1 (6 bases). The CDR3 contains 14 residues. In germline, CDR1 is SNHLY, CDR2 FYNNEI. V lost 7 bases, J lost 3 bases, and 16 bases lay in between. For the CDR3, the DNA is TGTGCCAGCATCCCTGGATGGGGACACTACGAGCAGTACTTC. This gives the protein CASIPGWGHYEQYF.

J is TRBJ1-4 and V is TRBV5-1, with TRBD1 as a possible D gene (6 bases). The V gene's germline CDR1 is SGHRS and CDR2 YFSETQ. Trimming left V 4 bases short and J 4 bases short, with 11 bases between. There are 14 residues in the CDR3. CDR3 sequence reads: CASSLSDSNEKLFF. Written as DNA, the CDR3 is TGCGCCAGCAGCCTTTCGGACAGTAATGAAAAACTGTTTTTT.

CDR3 sequence reads: CASSRERTSGISSTDTQYF. The CDR3 DNA reads as TGCGCCAGCAGCCGCGAACGGACTAGCGGGATTTCTAGCACAGATACGCAGTATTTT. This rearrangement joins TRBV4-1 to TRBJ2-3; TRBD2 agrees at 12 bases. Trimming took 4 bases from V and 0 from J; bases not matched to a gene: 11. Germline V gene sequence: CDR1 MGHRA, CDR2 YSYEKL. There are 19 residues in the CDR3.

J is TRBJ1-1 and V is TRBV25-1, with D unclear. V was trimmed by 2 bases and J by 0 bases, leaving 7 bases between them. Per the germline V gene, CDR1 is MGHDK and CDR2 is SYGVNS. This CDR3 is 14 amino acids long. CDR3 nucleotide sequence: TGTGCCAGCAGTGAAACATCCATGAACACTGAAGCTTTCTTT. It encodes CASSETSMNTEAFF.

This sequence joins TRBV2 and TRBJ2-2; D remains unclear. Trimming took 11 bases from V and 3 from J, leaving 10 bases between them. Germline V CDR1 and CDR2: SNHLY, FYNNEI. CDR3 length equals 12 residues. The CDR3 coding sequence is TGTGCCCCAGGCCCTCACACCGGGGAGCTGTTTTTT. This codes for CAPGPHTGELFF.

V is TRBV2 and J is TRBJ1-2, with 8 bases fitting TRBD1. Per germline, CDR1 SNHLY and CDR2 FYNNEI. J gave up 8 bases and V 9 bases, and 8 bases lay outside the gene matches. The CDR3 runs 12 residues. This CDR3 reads CARFGQGGGYTF. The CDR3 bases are TGTGCCAGGTTCGGACAGGGCGGGGGCTACACCTTC. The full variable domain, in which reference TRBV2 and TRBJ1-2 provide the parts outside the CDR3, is EPEVTQTPSHQVTQMGQEVILRCVPISNHLYFYWYRQILGQKVEFLVSFYNNEISEKSEIFDDQFSVERPDGSNFTLKIRSTKLEDSAMYFCARFGQGGGYTFGSGTRLTVV.

For the CDR3, the DNA is TGTGCCAGCAGCCCCGACAGGGGATTCTACGAGCAGTACTTC. It specifies CASSPDRGFYEQYF. V and J are TRBV5-4 and TRBJ2-7, with 8 bases fitting TRBD1. The CDR3 loop spans 14 amino acids. Germline V gene data show CDR1 as SGHNT and CDR2 as YYREEE (reference sequence). Germline trimming cut 4 bases from V and 3 bases from J; bases unmatched to any gene: 6.

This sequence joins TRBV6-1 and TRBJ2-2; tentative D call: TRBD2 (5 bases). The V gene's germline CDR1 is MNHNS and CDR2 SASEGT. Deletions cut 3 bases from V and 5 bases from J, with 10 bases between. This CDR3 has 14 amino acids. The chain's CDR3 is CASSDMGSTGELFF. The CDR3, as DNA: TGTGCCAGCAGTGATATGGGGAGTACCGGGGAGCTGTTTTTT.

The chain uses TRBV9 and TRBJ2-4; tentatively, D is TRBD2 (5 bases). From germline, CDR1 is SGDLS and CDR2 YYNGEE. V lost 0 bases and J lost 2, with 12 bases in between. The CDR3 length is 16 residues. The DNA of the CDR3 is TGTGCCAGCAGCGTAGAGGCGGCTAGCTCCAAAAACATTCAGTACTTC. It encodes CASSVEAASSKNIQYF.

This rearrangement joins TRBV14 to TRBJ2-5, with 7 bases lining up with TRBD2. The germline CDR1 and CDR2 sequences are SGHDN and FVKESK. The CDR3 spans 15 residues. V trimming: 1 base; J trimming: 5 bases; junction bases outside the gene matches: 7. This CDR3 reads CASSQGLAQSETQYF. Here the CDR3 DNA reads TGTGCCAGCAGCCAAGGACTAGCCCAGTCGGAGACCCAGTACTTC.

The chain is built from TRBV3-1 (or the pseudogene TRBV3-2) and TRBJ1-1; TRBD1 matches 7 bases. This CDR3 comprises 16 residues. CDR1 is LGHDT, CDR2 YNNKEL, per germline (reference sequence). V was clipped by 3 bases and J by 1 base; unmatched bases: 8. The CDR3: CASSHLPGQRNTEAFF. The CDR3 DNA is TGTGCCAGCAGCCACCTTCCGGGACAGAGGAACACTGAAGCTTTCTTT.

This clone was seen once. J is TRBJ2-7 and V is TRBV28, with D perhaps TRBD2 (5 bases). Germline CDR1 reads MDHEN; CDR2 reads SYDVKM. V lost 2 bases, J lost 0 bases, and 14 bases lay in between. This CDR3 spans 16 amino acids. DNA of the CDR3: TGTGCCAGCAGTTTACCCTCGGACTCCCTCTCCTACGAGCAGTACTTC. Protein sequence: CASSLPSDSLSYEQYF.

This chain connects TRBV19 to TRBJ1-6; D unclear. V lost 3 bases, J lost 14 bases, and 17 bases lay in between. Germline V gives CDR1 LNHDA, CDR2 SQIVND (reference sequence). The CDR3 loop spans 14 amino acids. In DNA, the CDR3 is TGTGCCAGTAGTATCTCGCACACGTTGATGACCCTCCACTTT. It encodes CASSISHTLMTLHF.

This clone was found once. DNA for the CDR3: TGTGCCAGCACTAAATTCACTGAAGCTTTCTTT. Amino acids: CASTKFTEAFF. The chain uses TRBV6-5 and TRBJ1-1; D ambiguous. The germline V gene encodes CDR1 MNHEY and CDR2 SVGAGI. V lost 7 bases, J lost 4 bases, and 7 bases lay in between. CDR3 length: 11 residues.

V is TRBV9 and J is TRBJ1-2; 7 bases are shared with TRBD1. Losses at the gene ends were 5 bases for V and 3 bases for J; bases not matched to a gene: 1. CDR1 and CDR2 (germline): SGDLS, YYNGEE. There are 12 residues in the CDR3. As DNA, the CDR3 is TGTGCCAGCAGGGGGACAGACTATGGCTACACCTTC. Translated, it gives CASRGTDYGYTF.

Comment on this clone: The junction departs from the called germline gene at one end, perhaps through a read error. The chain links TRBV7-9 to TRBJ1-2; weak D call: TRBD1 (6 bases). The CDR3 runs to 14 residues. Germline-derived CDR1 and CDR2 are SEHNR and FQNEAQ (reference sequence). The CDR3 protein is CASSPVSNYRVPLF. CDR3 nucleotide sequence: TGTGCCAGCAGCCCCGTCTCGAATTACAGGGTCCCACTCTTC. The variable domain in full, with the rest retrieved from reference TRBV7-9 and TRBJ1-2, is DTGVSQNPRHKITKRGQNVTFRCDPISEHNRLYWYRQTLGQGPEFLTYFQNEAQLEKSRLLSDRFSAERPKGSFSTLEIQRTEQGDSAMYLCASSPVSNYRVPLFGSGTRLTVV.

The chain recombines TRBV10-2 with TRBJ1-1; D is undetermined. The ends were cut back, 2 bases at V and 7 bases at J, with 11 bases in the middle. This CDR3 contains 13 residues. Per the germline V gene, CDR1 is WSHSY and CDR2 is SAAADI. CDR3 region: CASSEVVRSEAFF. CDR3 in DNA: TGCGCCAGCAGTGAGGTAGTCCGGAGTGAAGCTTTCTTT.

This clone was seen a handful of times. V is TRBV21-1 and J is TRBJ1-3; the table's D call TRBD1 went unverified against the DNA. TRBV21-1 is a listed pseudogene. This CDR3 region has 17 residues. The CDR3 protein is CASSKGEARQTGNTIYF. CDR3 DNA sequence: TGTGCCAGCAGCAAGGGCGAAGCCAGACAAACTGGAAACACCATATATTTT.